In its sample, the clone carrying this T cell receptor beta chain was seen many times. Antigen specificity is unknown. This entry is derived from a study of early T cells in non-severe SARS-CoV-2 infection. Study findings and constraints: Missing private and CD4 specificities, VDJdb matching favored anti-spike CD8 responses.

MiXCR was run by TCRdb on the 5' RACE reads, yielding one entry per CDR3 protein. The data hold more than 65,000 distinct CDR3 sequences, with over 10% observed a single time. The CDR3 runs 14 residues. CDR1 is LNHDA, CDR2 SQIVND, per germline (reference sequence). V was pared by 8 bases and J by 3 bases, with 4 bases of the junction left unmatched. This chain links TRBV19 with TRBJ2-6; TRBD1 agrees at 7 bases. The specimen sequenced was whole blood. The sequence was collected from an adult who was a healthcare worker with PCR-confirmed SARS-CoV-2 infection or an uninfected control (not recorded which). The CDR3 protein is CASGDRVGANVLTF. CDR3 nucleotide sequence: TGTGCCAGTGGCGACAGGGTTGGGGCCAACGTCCTGACTTTC.